This T cell receptor (beta chain) comes out of a study of cytomegalovirus exposure and HLA in healthy donors. Study results and limitations: Per published reports, the classifier diagnosed cytomegalovirus status with high specificity and sensitivity. Excluded: some indistinguishable V segments such as TRBV6-2 and TRBV6-3. Most of the CMV-associated TCR beta chains (in a later analysis) appeared to be HLA-restricted.

The PCR made use of 60 Vbeta and 13 Jbeta primers. The repertoire was sequenced with immunoSEQ multiplex PCR; TCRdb's copy has only in-frame clones and lacks some. The data show some 150,000 clones, 76% seen once. The germline gives CDR1 SEHNR, CDR2 FQNEAQ (reference sequence). The CDR3 is made up of 15 amino acids. The V and J ends lost 1 base and 10 bases, in that order; junction bases with no gene match: 6. Comment on this clone: As yet, its antigen is unknown.

The sample was PBMCs. J is TRBJ2-1 and V is TRBV7-9; TRBD2 matches at 11 bases. This TCR derives from a female donor in good health and CMV-seropositive. CDR3: CASSLVALAGGEQFF. The CDR3, as DNA: TGTGCCAGCAGCTTAGTCGCGCTAGCGGGGGGAGAGCAGTTCTTC.